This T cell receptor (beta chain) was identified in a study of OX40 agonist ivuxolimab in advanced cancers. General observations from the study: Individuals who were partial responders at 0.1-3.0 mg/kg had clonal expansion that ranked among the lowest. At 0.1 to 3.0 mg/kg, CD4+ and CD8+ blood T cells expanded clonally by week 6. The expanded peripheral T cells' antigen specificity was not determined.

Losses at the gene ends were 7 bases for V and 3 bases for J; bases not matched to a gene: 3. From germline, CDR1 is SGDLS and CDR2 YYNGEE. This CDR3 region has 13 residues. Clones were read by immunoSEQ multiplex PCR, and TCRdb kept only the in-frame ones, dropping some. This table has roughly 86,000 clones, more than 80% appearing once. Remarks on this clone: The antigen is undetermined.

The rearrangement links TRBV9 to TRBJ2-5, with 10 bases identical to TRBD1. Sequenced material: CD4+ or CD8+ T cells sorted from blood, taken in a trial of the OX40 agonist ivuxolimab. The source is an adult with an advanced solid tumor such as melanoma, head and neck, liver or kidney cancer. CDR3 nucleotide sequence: TGTGCCAGCGGAGGACAGGGGGAAGAGACCCAGTACTTC. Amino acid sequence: CASGGQGEETQYF.